The present entry profiles one T cell receptor beta chain with its context. The sample originates from a study of T-cell reconstitution after alpha-beta-depleted transplantation in children. Molecular barcoding with unique molecular identifiers was used for the TCRbeta library. TCRdb called the PCR reads again in MiXCR, with one record for every CDR3 protein. The sample consists of 420,000 or so distinct CDR3 sequences, approximately 11% of them appearing once. J lost 10 bases, V lost 4 bases, and 2 bases had no gene match. The germline CDR1 and CDR2 sequences are MNHEY and SVGAGI. The CDR3 is made up of 14 amino acids.

The source material was PBMCs from the stem cell graft donor, sampled from the stem cell graft. V and J are TRBV6-5 and TRBJ2-1; 15 bases align to TRBD2. The sequence was obtained from a human donor who donated a stem cell graft to a child with acute myeloid leukemia. The CDR3 is CASSWTSGREEQFF. DNA for the CDR3: TGTGCCAGCAGTTGGACTAGCGGGAGGGAAGAGCAGTTCTTC.